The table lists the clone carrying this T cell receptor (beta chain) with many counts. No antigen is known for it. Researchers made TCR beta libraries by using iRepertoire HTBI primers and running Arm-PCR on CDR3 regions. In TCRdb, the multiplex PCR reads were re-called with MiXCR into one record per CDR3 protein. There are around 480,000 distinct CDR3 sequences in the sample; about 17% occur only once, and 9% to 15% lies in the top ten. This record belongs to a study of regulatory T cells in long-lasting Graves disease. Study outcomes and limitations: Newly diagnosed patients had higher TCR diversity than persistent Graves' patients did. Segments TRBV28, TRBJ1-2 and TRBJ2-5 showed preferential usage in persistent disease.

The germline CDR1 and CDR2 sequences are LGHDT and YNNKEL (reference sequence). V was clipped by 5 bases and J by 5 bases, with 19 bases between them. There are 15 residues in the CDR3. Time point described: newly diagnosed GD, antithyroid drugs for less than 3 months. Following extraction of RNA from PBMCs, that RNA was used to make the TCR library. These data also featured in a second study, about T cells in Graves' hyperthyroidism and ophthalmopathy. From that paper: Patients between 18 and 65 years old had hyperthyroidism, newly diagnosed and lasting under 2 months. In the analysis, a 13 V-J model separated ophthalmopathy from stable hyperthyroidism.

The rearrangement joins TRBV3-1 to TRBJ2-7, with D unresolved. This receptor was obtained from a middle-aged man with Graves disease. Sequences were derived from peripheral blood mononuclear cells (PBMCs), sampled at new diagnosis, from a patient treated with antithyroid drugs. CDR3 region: CASSTPGIIPHEQYF. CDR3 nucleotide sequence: TGTGCCAGCAGCACTCCAGGAATTATCCCCCACGAGCAGTACTTC.